This T cell receptor (beta chain) appears in the sequencing data of a study of blood T cell repertoires in COVID-19. Recruits, aged about 18 to 95 years, lived in approximately 26 US areas. This CDR3 region has 13 residues. V was trimmed by 5 bases and J by 4 bases, leaving 11 bases between them. Sequencing was performed with immunoSEQ multiplex PCR; in TCRdb, only in-frame clones are kept and a portion is missing. The repertoire holds about 220,000 clones, roughly four fifths seen once, with roughly 3.5% in the top ten. Specimen: PBMCs or T cells enriched from blood (not recorded which). V usage is TRBV12-3 or TRBV12-4 and J usage is TRBJ1-2; possibly TRBD1 for D (5 bases). This sequence was found in a woman aged 55 to 70 who had recovered from COVID-19. CDR3 in DNA: TGTGCCAGCAGTGGTGTGACAGTCTATGGCTACACCTTC. Translated, it gives CASSGVTVYGYTF.